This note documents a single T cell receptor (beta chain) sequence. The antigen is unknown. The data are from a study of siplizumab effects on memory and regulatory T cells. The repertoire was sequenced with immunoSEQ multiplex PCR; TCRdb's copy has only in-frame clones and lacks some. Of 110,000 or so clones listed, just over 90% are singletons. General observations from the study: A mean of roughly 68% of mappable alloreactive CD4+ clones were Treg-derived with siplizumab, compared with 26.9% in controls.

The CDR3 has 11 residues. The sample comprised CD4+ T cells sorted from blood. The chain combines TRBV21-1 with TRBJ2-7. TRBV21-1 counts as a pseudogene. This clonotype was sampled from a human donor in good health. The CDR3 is CASSRSYEQYF. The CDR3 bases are TGTGCCAGCAGCAGATCCTACGAGCAGTACTTC.